This entry concerns a single T cell receptor beta chain. Its antigen is currently not known. At one of its ends the junction is not consistent with the germline gene, which may arise from a read error. Including cysteine and phenylalanine, the CDR3 has 15 amino acids. Solely the CDR3 DNA is kept, with 45 bases framed from the first base. The germline V gene specifies SGHAT as CDR1 and FQNNGV as CDR2. This entry comes from a study of tumor and adjacent non-tumor tissue in lung cancer listed by TCRdb under 2018. The study in broad terms: Patients with adenocarcinoma (roughly 12), squamous cell carcinoma (2) and small cell lung cancer (1) were included in the cohort. Sequencing produced roughly 130 million productive TCRbeta reads in total, an average of about 4 million reads per sample. The approximately 15 enrolled patients, of whom around 10 were men and 5 were women, were aged roughly 31 to 85 years and were diagnosed with TNM stage I to III disease. Using bulk TCRbeta repertoires from under 18 lung cancer patients, the study set lung tumor tissue side by side with matched distant non-tumor lung tissue. TCRbeta CDR3 sequencing was performed on more than 25 paired specimens, with one tumor sample and one normal lung sample collected per patient.

RNA was extracted from bulk unsorted tissue and checked for quality with a NanoDrop ND-1000 and an Agilent 2100. Normal lung samples were distant non-tumor tissue taken more than 3 cm from the tumor edge. The donors were newly diagnosed lung cancer patients admitted for thoracic surgery in China from August to November 2014 who had not received prior chemotherapy. The study excluded patients who had received radiotherapy or chemotherapy before or who had another cancer at the same time. Pieces of surgical tissue measuring about 1-2.1 cm3 were kept in RNAlater solution and held at -80 degrees C until needed. Results and caveats for the whole study, not just this receptor: A significantly larger cumulative share of the repertoire was made up by the top 100 clones in normal lung than in tumor tissue. Peripheral blood was not sequenced, so blood TCRbeta repertoires were not examined in the lung cancer patients of the study. TCR diversity was significantly higher in younger patients, and higher tumor TCR diversity was associated with shorter overall and disease-free survival. Significantly higher TCR diversity (inverse Simpson) was observed in tumor tissue than in normal lung tissue (approximately 430 vs 150, P = 0.0075, Mann-Whitney U test). Only about 14 patients were in the cohort, and the authors stated that larger samples and more detailed clinical data are needed. The methods do not name the sequencing platform or mention unique molecular identifiers.

Library preparation used multiplex PCR. TCRdb records Illumina HiSeq 2500 as the sequencer. Following protocols modified from ARM-PCR, the researchers constructed TCRbeta libraries through three rounds of nested PCR with primers (Table S4). PCR products of 200-500 bp were gel-excised and purified with the QIAquick gel extraction kit before sequencing. The study's own analysis went as follows. Trimmomatic was used to clean the reads, FLASH was used to merge the reads into complete CDR3 sequences, and MiTCR was used to assign the reads to V(D)J germline segments. VDJtools was used to compute clonal diversity as the inverse Simpson's index. A read counted as productive if the sequence was in-frame and lacked a premature stop codon. The public reads were run again by TCRdb, first through fastp at Q25 and then through MiXCR, and only productive beta chains were kept. Rows with a matching CDR3 protein are joined into one entry that keeps the most common DNA and genes. The V and J calls, along with clone size, are taken from TCRdb and not from the paper's own processing. The sample table shows 77,000 or so distinct CDR3 sequences, and around 76% are seen once. 40% of the sample is in the top ten clones.

Sequencing used distant non-tumor lung tissue. The source is a man in his 70s with non-small cell lung cancer. The V and J genes are TRBV11-2 and TRBJ2-5; the central 7 bases match TRBD1. The CDR3 protein is CASNPGTVVQETLYF. The bases are TGTGCCAGCAACCCGGGGACAGTTGTGCAAGAGACCCTGTACTTC. Full variable domain (CDR3 extended with the reference TRBV11-2 and TRBJ2-5 proteins): EAGVAQSPRYKIIEKRQSVAFWCNPISGHATLYWYQQILGQGPKLLIQFQNNGVVDDSQLPKDRFSAERLKGVDSTLKIQPAKLEDSAVYLCASNPGTVVQETLYFGPGTRLLVL.